This TCR beta chain was sequenced during a study of tumor and adjacent non-tumor tissue in lung cancer. TCRbeta libraries were built with three rounds of nested PCR, modified from ARM-PCR. TCRdb itself ran the multiplex PCR reads through MiXCR, one entry per CDR3 protein. The sample yields 90,000 to 100,000 distinct CDR3 sequences, 75% to 85% seen once. The template was RNA from unsorted bulk tissue. The normal lung tissue was taken more than 3 cm from the tumor edge. This clonotype appeared a few times. Per the germline V gene, CDR1 is SGHRS and CDR2 is YFSETQ. V dropped 2 bases and J dropped 7 bases, with 15 bases sitting between them. The CDR3 contains 14 residues.

The V call is TRBV5-1, the J call TRBJ1-2; possibly TRBD1 for D (5 bases). This TCR was sampled from a man aged 55 to 69 with small cell lung cancer. The sample comprised distant non-tumor lung tissue. CDR3 sequence: CASSFHDSLSGYTF. CDR3 nucleotides: TGCGCCAGCAGCTTCCACGACAGTTTAAGTGGCTACACCTTC.